Below are 16 T cell receptor beta chains sequenced from a single sample in a study of identical twins. MiXCR was run by TCRdb on the 5' RACE reads, yielding one entry per CDR3 protein. The sample carries 100,000 or so distinct CDR3 sequences, under 6.5% recorded once. Sequencing was done on a sample of memory T cells sorted from blood. All receptors derive from a woman aged 45-65 years in good health.

This clonotype was recorded many times. The chain has TRBV29-1 and TRBJ2-1, with D possibly TRBD2 on 5 matching bases. The CDR3 spans 13 residues. Germline CDR1 and CDR2: SQVTM and ANQGSEA. V dropped 3 bases and J dropped 7 bases, with 13 bases sitting between them. CDR3: CSVERAVRNEQFF. In DNA form, the CDR3 reads TGCAGCGTTGAGCGAGCGGTGCGGAATGAGCAGTTCTTC.

Many counts were recorded for this clonotype. This rearrangement joins TRBV20-1 to TRBJ1-2, with a weak D call TRBD1 (5 bases). This CDR3 is 14 amino acids long. Trimming removed 0 bases at V and 5 bases at J, with 13 bases between. CDR1 and CDR2 from the germline V gene are DFQATT and SNEGSKA (reference sequence). The CDR3 region has the DNA TGCAGTGCTAGAGAGGCGGGGGTTTGGTATGGCTACACCTTC. This translates into CSAREAGVWYGYTF.

This clonotype was recorded at least ten times. The chain couples TRBV7-2 to TRBJ2-7; weak D call: TRBD1 (6 bases). This CDR3 has 13 residues. Germline V CDR1 and CDR2: SGHTA, FQGNSA. V gave up 4 bases and J gave up 5 bases, with 12 bases separating them. The DNA of the CDR3 is TGTGCCAGCAGCTCGCTACAGGGTGACGAGCAGTACTTC. Its protein product is CASSSLQGDEQYF.

The gene calls are TRBV18 and TRBJ2-3; 7 nucleotides match TRBD2. The CDR3 is made up of 17 amino acids. The germline gives CDR1 KGHSH, CDR2 LQKENI. V lost 2 bases, J lost 2 bases, and 10 bases stayed unmatched. This chain's CDR3 is CASSPFGLAATTDTQYF. Here the CDR3 DNA reads TGTGCCAGCTCACCATTCGGGCTAGCGGCGACCACAGATACGCAGTATTTT.

This clonotype has at least ten counts. V gene TRBV12-3 or TRBV12-4 combines with J gene TRBJ2-7; D is ambiguous. CDR3 length equals 14 residues. V lost 4 bases to trimming and J lost 1 base, with 11 bases between them. The CDR3 here is CASSSTYKSYEQYF. CDR3 coding DNA: TGTGCCAGCAGTTCAACATACAAGTCCTACGAGCAGTACTTC.

Many counts were recorded for this clonotype. V usage is TRBV20-1 and J usage is TRBJ2-5, with no clear D. The CDR3 is 11 amino acids. V was clipped by 5 bases and J by 5 bases, with 9 bases between them. CDR1 is DFQATT, CDR2 SNEGSKA, per germline (reference sequence). CDR3 in DNA: TGCAGTGCTGACAATGGGGAGACCCAGTACTTC. This sequence encodes CSADNGETQYF.

Only a few counts were recorded for this clonotype. The V and J genes are TRBV12-3 or TRBV12-4 and TRBJ2-6; no reliable D call. Trimming took off 2 bases at V and 0 bases at J, with 11 bases between the two ends. This CDR3 has 17 amino acids. The CDR3 nucleotides are TGTGCCAGCAGTTTATCCCCATTCAGCTCTGGGGCCAACGTCCTGACTTTC. The encoded protein is CASSLSPFSSGANVLTF.

The V and J genes are TRBV4-1 and TRBJ1-2; unclear D gene. CDR1 and CDR2 from the germline V gene are MGHRA and YSYEKL. Trimming shortened V by 4 bases and J by 4 bases, and 22 bases separated the two germline ends. The CDR3 totals 17 residues. The CDR3 bases are TGCGCCAGCAGCCTATTACATTCGGCGGGAGGCGGCTATGGCTACACCTTC. It yields the protein CASSLLHSAGGGYGYTF.

This clonotype has ten or more counts. V usage is TRBV29-1 and J usage is TRBJ2-1; unclear D gene. The CDR3 sequence is 12 residues long. Germline V gene sequence: CDR1 SQVTM, CDR2 ANQGSEA. The V and J ends lost 6 bases and 4 bases respectively, with 10 bases between them. CDR3 bases: TGCAGCGTGGGAAAACTTTACAATGAGCAGTTCTTC. Its translation is CSVGKLYNEQFF.

This clonotype was detected many times. The chain uses TRBV20-1 and TRBJ1-1; 8 bases are a match to TRBD1. Per the germline V gene, CDR1 is DFQATT and CDR2 is SNEGSKA (reference sequence). The V and J ends lost 5 bases and 1 base, in that order; junction bases with no gene match: 6. The CDR3 length is 14 residues. The CDR3 DNA reads TGCAGTGCTCAACAGGGACAGGCGAACACTGAAGCTTTCTTT. This sequence encodes CSAQQGQANTEAFF.

The V and J genes are TRBV21-1 and TRBJ1-2; the tabulated D call, TRBD1, remains unverified against the DNA. TRBV21-1 is a listed pseudogene. The CDR3 contains 14 residues. The CDR3 nucleotides are TGTGCCAGCAGCAATTTACGGGGGGCTCGTGGCTACACCTTC. Its translation is CASSNLRGARGYTF.

This clonotype came up a few times. The chain combines TRBV28 with TRBJ2-3; perhaps TRBD2 as D (5 bases). Germline V CDR1 and CDR2: MDHEN, SYDVKM. The CDR3 runs to 16 residues. V lost 4 bases and J lost 4, with 18 bases in between. The CDR3 sequence is CASSWDQTTLADTQYF. The CDR3 DNA reads as TGTGCCAGCAGTTGGGATCAGACTACGCTCGCAGATACGCAGTATTTT.

This clonotype was counted only a few times. V is TRBV11-1 and J is TRBJ2-7, with D perhaps TRBD2 (7 bases). V shed 3 bases and J shed 4 bases, with 22 bases lying between them. The CDR3 is made up of 17 amino acids. Germline V gene sequence: CDR1 SGHAT, CDR2 FQDESV (reference sequence). In DNA, the CDR3 is TGTGCCAGCAGCTTTTCACAGGGAAGCGGGACGGAGTACGAGCAGTACTTC. Protein: CASSFSQGSGTEYEQYF.

This clonotype was seen repeatedly, ten times or more. The V gene is TRBV6-4, the J gene TRBJ2-3, with D possibly TRBD2 on 5 matching bases. The length of the CDR3 is 16 residues. Per germline, CDR1 MRHNA and CDR2 SNTAGT. V lost 3 bases and J lost 3, with 16 bases in between. The CDR3 reads CASSEEVIAATDTQYF. CDR3 bases: TGTGCCAGCAGTGAGGAGGTCATCGCTGCGACAGATACGCAGTATTTT.

The chain is built from TRBV5-1 and TRBJ2-3; D possibly corresponds to TRBD1 (5 bases). Per germline, CDR1 SGHRS and CDR2 YFSETQ. Trimming pared 0 bases from V and 2 bases from J, leaving 10 bases between. The CDR3 is 15 residues long. The CDR3 DNA reads as TGCGCCAGCAGCTTGGAACAGGTCCTCACAGATACGCAGTATTTT. As protein: CASSLEQVLTDTQYF. The entire variable domain, with the rest obtained from reference TRBV5-1 and TRBJ2-3, is as follows: KAGVTQTPRYLIKTRGQQVTLSCSPISGHRSVSWYQQTPGQGLQFLFEYFSETQRNKGNFPGRFSGRQFSNSRSEMNVSTLELGDSALYLCASSLEQVLTDTQYFGPGTRLTVL.

In this sample, this clonotype turned up many times. The CDR3 here is CASSLDRGYTGELFF. In nucleotides, the CDR3 is TGCGCCAGCAGCTTGGATAGGGGCTACACCGGGGAGCTGTTTTTT. The rearrangement joins TRBV5-1 to TRBJ2-2; D perhaps matches TRBD1 (5 bases). This CDR3 is 15 amino acids long. The V gene's germline CDR1 is SGHRS and CDR2 YFSETQ. Trimming removed 0 bases from V and 3 bases from J, with 9 bases in between. Based on the CDR3 plus reference TRBV5-1 and TRBJ2-2, the full variable domain is KAGVTQTPRYLIKTRGQQVTLSCSPISGHRSVSWYQQTPGQGLQFLFEYFSETQRNKGNFPGRFSGRQFSNSRSEMNVSTLELGDSALYLCASSLDRGYTGELFFGEGSRLTVL.